This TCR beta chain is from a study of human T cells and chemical hapten exposure. TCRdb used MiXCR to reprocess the RACE reads, holding one entry per CDR3 protein. Altogether some 300,000 distinct CDR3 sequences are present, 4.5% to 7% being singletons, with the ten largest covering over 7%. A few counts support this clonotype. This CDR3 is 14 amino acids long. Germline values: CDR1 MNHNS, CDR2 SASEGT. V was clipped by 3 bases and J by 2 bases, with 8 bases between them. This sample's time point: pre-sensitization, week 0. This sample's treatment: therapeutic diphenylcyclopropenone sensitization with weekly scalp DPC.

This chain links TRBV6-1 with TRBJ1-5, with unresolved D. The starting material was whole blood, obtained in connection with sensitization to the hapten diphenylcyclopropenone (DPC). The clonotype originates from a woman younger than 30 with alopecia areata. Some clones in this sample may be carry-over from other donors' samples. The DNA for the CDR3 is TGTGCCAGCAGTGATAGGCCAGGCAATCAGCCCCAGCATTTT. It codes for CASSDRPGNQPQHF.